A selection of T cell receptor beta chains follows, all from one sample in a study of T-cell memory formation after mild COVID-19. From the 5' RACE reads, TCRdb called clonotypes with MiXCR, one entry per CDR3 protein. The data show about 430,000 distinct CDR3 sequences, with approximately 18% seen just once and 20% to 25% held by the top ten. The sequenced sample was PBMCs or a T cell subset sorted from them (not recorded which). These receptors originate from a young man who had mild COVID-19 (a few samples of this study predate the infection). Cell type and time point are not known. Both conserved end residues are part of each CDR3. The D gene is left open where the match is weak. Some rows have no size entry. The others give once, few or many, or a class for an expanded clone.

few,-,TRBV4-3,TRBJ2-5,CASSQDRDGGETQYF,TGCGCCAGCAGCCAAGATAGGGACGGAGGGGAGACCCAGTACTTC
few,-,TRBV5-4,TRBJ1-2,CASSSREDYGYTF,TGTGCCAGCAGCTCCAGGGAAGACTATGGCTACACCTTC
-,TRBD2,TRBV20-1,TRBJ2-5,CSASVGGVATQYF,TGCAGTGCTAGTGTGGGGGGGGTGGCGACCCAGTACTTC
-,TRBD2,TRBV5-5,TRBJ2-1,CASFGGGLSQEQFF,TGTGCCAGCTTCGGCGGGGGGCTTTCGCAAGAGCAGTTCTTC
many,-,TRBV4-3,TRBJ2-5,CASSQGASETQYF,TGCGCCAGCAGCCAAGGTGCTTCGGAGACCCAGTACTTC
-,-,TRBV20-1,TRBJ2-7,CSASQGSDEQYF,TGCAGTGCTAGCCAGGGTTCTGACGAGCAGTACTTC
few,-,TRBV6-6,TRBJ1-6,CASSYSLGETYNSPLHF,TGTGCCAGCAGTTACTCGCTAGGGGAAACCTATAATTCACCCCTCCACTTT
-,-,TRBV4-1,TRBJ2-7,CASSQGDSEDEQYF,TGCGCCAGCAGCCAAGGGGATAGCGAAGACGAGCAGTACTTC
few,TRBD2,TRBV30,TRBJ2-1,CAWKKRGVNEQFF,TGTGCCTGGAAGAAGCGGGGGGTAAATGAGCAGTTCTTC
few,-,TRBV28,TRBJ1-3,CASSFSTGSGNTIYF,TGTGCCAGCAGTTTTTCGACAGGCTCTGGAAACACCATATATTTT
many,-,TRBV7-3,TRBJ1-2,CASSSLSRLRKNYGYTF,TGTGCCAGCAGCTCCCTTTCGAGACTTAGGAAGAACTATGGCTACACCTTC
-,TRBD1,TRBV29-1,TRBJ1-1,CSVGGTGMNTEAFF,TGCAGCGTAGGGGGGACAGGAATGAACACTGAAGCTTTCTTT
-,-,TRBV7-6,TRBJ2-3,CASSRYGGTDTQYF,TGTGCCAGCAGCCGCTACGGGGGCACAGATACGCAGTATTTT
few,-,TRBV5-4,TRBJ2-7,CASSLAGRISYEQYF,TGTGCCAGCAGCTTGGCAGGGCGCATCTCCTACGAGCAGTACTTC
few,-,TRBV12-3/TRBV12-4,TRBJ1-5,CASSWGRQPQHF,TGTGCCAGCAGTTGGGGGAGGCAGCCCCAGCATTTT
-,TRBD1,TRBV20-1,TRBJ1-2,CSASGTAGYGYTF,TGCAGTGCTAGTGGGACAGCAGGTTATGGCTACACCTTC
once,-,TRBV29-1,TRBJ2-7,CSVEDLTSHEQYF,TGCAGCGTTGAAGATTTGACGAGCCACGAGCAGTACTTC